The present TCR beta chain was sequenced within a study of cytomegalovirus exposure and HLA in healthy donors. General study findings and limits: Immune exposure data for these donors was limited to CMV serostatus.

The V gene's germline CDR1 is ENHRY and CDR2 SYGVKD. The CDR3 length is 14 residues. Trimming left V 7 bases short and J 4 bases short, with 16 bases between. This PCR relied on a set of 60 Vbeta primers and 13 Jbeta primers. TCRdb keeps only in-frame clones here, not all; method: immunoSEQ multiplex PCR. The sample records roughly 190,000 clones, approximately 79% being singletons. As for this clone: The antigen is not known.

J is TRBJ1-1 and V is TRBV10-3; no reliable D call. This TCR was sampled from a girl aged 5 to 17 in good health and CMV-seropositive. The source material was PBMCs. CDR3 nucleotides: TGTGCCATCACGAACTCGGGAGGGAGCACTGAAGCTTTCTTT. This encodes CAITNSGGSTEAFF.